The source of this T cell receptor (beta chain) is a study of blood T cell repertoires in COVID-19. Study details: Samples representing acute and convalescent COVID-19 were sourced from the United States, Italy and Spain. PBMCs, B-cell-depleted T cells, or T cells provided the cDNA or gDNA that made up the material.

The germline CDR1 and CDR2 sequences are KGHSH and LQKENI. V was pared by 0 bases and J by 5 bases, with 7 bases of the junction left unmatched. The CDR3 spans 17 residues. Enrolled during active infection, Seattle patients were then followed longitudinally. The repertoire was sequenced with immunoSEQ multiplex PCR; TCRdb's copy has only in-frame clones and lacks some. This sample has about 250,000 clones, with around 88% found just once. The clonotype was recovered from a woman in her twenties or thirties with COVID-19, enrolled during active disease. The chain has TRBV18 and TRBJ2-1, with TRBD1 matching 10 bases. The sample taken for sequencing was peripheral blood. CDR3 loop: CASSPPIRDRGHNEQFF. CDR3 nucleotides: TGTGCCAGCTCACCACCGATCCGGGACAGGGGCCACAATGAGCAGTTCTTC.